A single sample gave rise to the 20 T cell receptor beta chains below, sequenced in a study of cytomegalovirus exposure and HLA in healthy donors. This PCR relied on a set of 60 Vbeta primers and 13 Jbeta primers. The method was immunoSEQ multiplex PCR; TCRdb's version includes in-frame clones alone and lacks a portion of them. There are under 200,000 clones in the sample; roughly 82% occur only once, and nearly 6.5% lies in the top ten. Sequencing was carried out using PBMCs. All receptors derive from a man aged 45-60 years in good health and CMV-seropositive.

The rearrangement uses TRBV30 and TRBJ2-7; a weak D match, TRBD2 (6 bases). Between the trimmed V and J ends, which lost 3 bases and 7 bases, there was a span of 16 bases. There are 13 residues in the CDR3. The germline CDR1 and CDR2 sequences are GTSNPN and SVGIG (reference sequence). The CDR3, as DNA: TGTGCCTGGAGCCTACTAGCCCATGGGGAGCAGTACGTC. Its protein product is CAWSLLAHGEQYV.

The rearrangement uses TRBV6-5 and TRBJ2-7; 10 bases line up with TRBD2. This CDR3 is 14 amino acids long. The V and J ends lost 6 bases and 0 bases, in that order; junction bases with no gene match: 2. In germline, CDR1 is MNHEY, CDR2 SVGAGI. CDR3 sequence (DNA): TGTGCCAGCAGAGGGACTAGCGCCTCCTACGAGCAGTACGTC. Its translation: CASRGTSASYEQYV.

This chain uses TRBV19 with TRBJ2-3; 16 bases are shared with TRBD2. CDR1 and CDR2 from the germline V gene are LNHDA and SQIVND (reference sequence). The ends lost 5 bases at V and 6 bases at J; junction bases unmatched: 11. CDR3 length: 18 residues. The CDR3 DNA reads as TGTGCCAGTAGTCCCGCGGGACTAGCGGGAGGGGTTACTGATACGCAGTATTTT. Translation gives CASSPAGLAGGVTDTQYF.

V and J are TRBV5-1 and TRBJ1-4, with TRBD1 identical over 7 bases. Germline V CDR1 and CDR2: SGHRS, YFSETQ. V lost 1 base to trimming and J lost 7 bases; unmatched junction nucleotides: 4. CDR3 length: 14 amino acids. CDR3 amino acids: CASSLSGQSEKLFF. The CDR3, as DNA: TGCGCCAGCAGCTTGTCGGGACAGAGTGAAAAACTGTTTTTT. The full variable domain, rest sourced from reference TRBV5-1 and TRBJ1-4, is KAGVTQTPRYLIKTRGQQVTLSCSPISGHRSVSWYQQTPGQGLQFLFEYFSETQRNKGNFPGRFSGRQFSNSRSEMNVSTLELGDSALYLCASSLSGQSEKLFFGSGTQLSVL.

The rearrangement uses TRBV30 and TRBJ1-4; TRBD1 is a possible D gene (5 bases). The CDR3 is 14 residues long. CDR1 and CDR2 from the germline V gene are GTSNPN and SVGIG (reference sequence). The ends were cut back, 3 bases at V and 7 bases at J, with 15 bases in the middle. The CDR3 loop is CAWRGAGPGEKLFF. The CDR3 DNA reads TGTGCCTGGAGGGGTGCAGGGCCGGGTGAAAAACTGTTTTTT.

The chain employs TRBV11-3 and TRBJ2-3; 12 bases fit TRBD2. CDR1 is SGHNT and CDR2 is YENEEA in the germline V gene. The CDR3 totals 15 residues. Unmatched junction bases numbered 6, after V lost 5 bases and J lost 6 bases. The CDR3 loop reads CASSETGTSGDTQYF. For the CDR3, the DNA is TGTGCCAGCAGCGAGACCGGGACTAGCGGGGATACGCAGTATTTT.

The chain employs TRBV11-2 and TRBJ2-1; 9 nucleotides match TRBD2. The CDR3 is 16 amino acids. The germline V gene has CDR1 SGHAT and CDR2 FQNNGV. V shed 4 bases, J shed 5 bases, and the junction held 9 bases outside the gene matches. The CDR3 DNA is TGTGCCAGCAGCTCCCCCCTAGCGGGGCTCGACAATGAGCAGTTCTTC. Its translation: CASSSPLAGLDNEQFF.

The chain links TRBV15 to TRBJ2-5, with TRBD1 as a possible D gene (6 bases). The CDR3 loop spans 14 amino acids. Trimming took 5 bases from V and 0 from J, leaving 10 bases between them. Germline values: CDR1 LNHNV, CDR2 YYDKDF (reference sequence). Here the CDR3 reads CATSPDRNQETQYF. The CDR3 nucleotides are TGTGCCACCAGCCCCGACAGGAACCAAGAGACCCAGTACTTC. The complete variable domain, with remaining parts taken from reference TRBV15 and TRBJ2-5, reads DAMVIQNPRYQVTQFGKPVTLSCSQTLNHNVMYWYQQKSSQAPKLLFHYYDKDFNNEADTPDNFQSRRPNTSFCFLDIRSPGLGDTAMYLCATSPDRNQETQYFGPGTRLLVL.

This clone was counted once. The chain joins TRBV7-6 to TRBJ2-6; D gene uncertain. Germline V gene data show CDR1 as SGHVS and CDR2 as FNYEAQ. V was clipped by 5 bases and J by 0 bases, with 17 bases between them. CDR3 length equals 18 residues. The CDR3 region has the DNA TGTGCCAGCAGCCCCGGCCCAGCGACCAGCTCTGGGGCCAACGTCCTGACTTTC. This translates into CASSPGPATSSGANVLTF.

This clone was counted only a few times. The chain links TRBV7-2 to TRBJ2-7, with unresolved D. The CDR3 extends over 12 amino acids. With 5 bases removed from V and 2 bases from J, the gap between germline ends came to 7 bases. Looked up from germline, CDR1 is SGHTA and CDR2 is FQGNSA. CDR3 residues: CASSPITYEQYF. The DNA of the CDR3 is TGTGCCAGCAGCCCCATCACCTACGAGCAGTACTTC.

The chain links TRBV1 to TRBJ2-1; the table calls TRBD1, which could not be checked here. TRBV1 is tagged as a pseudogene. The CDR3 covers 13 residues. Written as DNA, the CDR3 is TGCACCAGCAGCCAGGGCCCCTGGAATGAGCAGTTCTTC. Protein: CTSSQGPWNEQFF.

V is TRBV15 and J is TRBJ2-5, with TRBD1 matching over 10 bases. In germline, CDR1 is LNHNV, CDR2 YYDKDF (reference sequence). The CDR3 runs 16 residues. Trimming removed 5 bases from V and 5 bases from J; junction bases left unmatched: 11. The CDR3 DNA follows: TGTGCCACCAGCGGTATCCGGACAGGGGGTTGGGAGACCCAGTACTTC. Its protein is CATSGIRTGGWETQYF. The variable domain in full, with the rest retrieved from reference TRBV15 and TRBJ2-5, is DAMVIQNPRYQVTQFGKPVTLSCSQTLNHNVMYWYQQKSSQAPKLLFHYYDKDFNNEADTPDNFQSRRPNTSFCFLDIRSPGLGDTAMYLCATSGIRTGGWETQYFGPGTRLLVL.

The chain has TRBV28 and TRBJ1-5, with D tentatively TRBD1 (5 bases). V lost 4 bases and J 2 bases, leaving 12 bases between the germline ends. Germline V CDR1 and CDR2: MDHEN, SYDVKM. The CDR3 runs to 15 residues. In DNA, the CDR3 is TGTGCCAGCAGTTCCCCAGGAGGGGGCAATCAGCCCCAGCATTTT. Encoded protein: CASSSPGGGNQPQHF.

The J gene is TRBJ2-2, the V gene TRBV27; TRBD2 agrees at 10 bases. The germline V gene encodes CDR1 MNHEY and CDR2 SMNVEV (reference sequence). This CDR3 is 16 amino acids long. With V trimmed by 6 bases and J by 2 bases, 6 bases remained unmatched. The CDR3 DNA reads TGTGCCAGCAGAAGAGGACTAGCGGCCAACACCGGGGAGCTGTTTTTT. It is translated as CASRRGLAANTGELFF.

V is TRBV6-5 and J is TRBJ2-2, with D maybe TRBD2 (5 bases). The length of the CDR3 is 15 residues. V lost 2 bases to trimming and J lost 3 bases, with 10 bases between them. Germline V gene lookup returns CDR1 MNHEY and CDR2 SVGAGI. This chain's CDR3 is CASSYMEADTGELFF. The CDR3 nucleotides read TGTGCCAGCAGTTACATGGAGGCCGACACCGGGGAGCTGTTTTTT.

The chain carries TRBV7-8 and TRBJ1-1, with no clear D. The germline V and J ends were trimmed by 1 base and 2 bases, with 14 bases remaining between them. Germline assignment: CDR1 SGHVS and CDR2 FQNEAQ. This CDR3 comprises 16 residues. DNA of the CDR3: TGTGCCAGCAGCTTAGAATTCGCGGTGGTTAACACTGAAGCTTTCTTT. Its translation: CASSLEFAVVNTEAFF.

CDR3 protein: CASKERERAGELFF. The CDR3 DNA follows: TGTGCCAGCAAGGAACGGGAGAGGGCCGGGGAGCTGTTTTTT. The chain combines TRBV27 with TRBJ2-2, with D tentatively TRBD2 (6 bases). The V end was cut by 7 bases, the J end by 6 bases, with 15 bases between. The germline CDR1 and CDR2 sequences are MNHEY and SMNVEV (reference sequence). This CDR3 has 14 residues.

The genes are TRBV19 and TRBJ1-1, with 7 bases identical to TRBD1. Per germline, CDR1 LNHDA and CDR2 SQIVND (reference sequence). The trim removed 6 bases at V and 0 bases at J, leaving 7 bases unmatched. The CDR3 is 15 amino acids. Here the CDR3 DNA reads TGTGCCAGTAGCCTGACAGGGCCAATGAACACTGAAGCTTTCTTT. Translating it yields CASSLTGPMNTEAFF.

The V and J genes are TRBV2 and TRBJ2-1, with 11 bases matching TRBD2. The CDR3 has 15 amino acids. V dropped 6 bases and J dropped 6; count of bases not matched to a gene: 7. The germline V gene encodes CDR1 SNHLY and CDR2 FYNNEI. The CDR3 reads CASRALAGAGNEQFF. DNA for the CDR3: TGTGCCAGCAGAGCACTAGCGGGAGCTGGCAATGAGCAGTTCTTC.

The chain links TRBV2 to TRBJ2-1; 7 nucleotides align to TRBD2. Germline lookup yields CDR1 SNHLY and CDR2 FYNNEI. This CDR3 has 12 residues. Losses at the gene ends were 6 bases for V and 8 bases for J; bases not matched to a gene: 4. CDR3 protein: CASRASGDEQFF. DNA for the CDR3: TGTGCCAGCAGGGCTAGCGGCGATGAGCAGTTCTTC.